This paragraph covers one T cell receptor (beta chain) sequence. Its antigen has not been determined. Base quality data are lacking; no much larger clone is found one base away. This entry comes from a study of cytomegalovirus exposure and HLA in healthy donors listed by TCRdb under 2017. A note on the overall study: According to an earlier analysis of a few hundred of the donors, about 179 million T cells yielded 100 million or so unique TCR beta sequences and 250 to 350 Gb of sequence data. Roughly 300 gigabases of sequencing data and 91 million or so unique TCR sequences made up an early release that covered 500 to 650 HLA-typed donors. Of the roughly 400 genotyped donors, over 70% fell in the genetic ancestry cluster associated with self-reported Caucasian donors. The study aimed to test whether signatures of past pathogen exposure could be identified by cataloging public T cell receptors. Using immunosequencing, the study profiled T cell repertoires from around 680 subjects and related those repertoires to cytomegalovirus serostatus. In addition to the first cohort of roughly 670 subjects, a separate validation cohort of under 150 different subjects was used. To predict cytomegalovirus infection status, the study brought together high-throughput TCR immunosequencing, statistical association of individual TCRs with disease status, and machine learning. To study patterns of TCR occurrence, a later analysis re-analyzed previously published TCR beta repertoires from more than 550 donors and added high-resolution HLA genotyping. The later analysis used no new phenotypic data to find candidate immune exposures, relying instead on TCR beta sequences and their occurrence across donors. To decide whether each TCR beta V gene segment behaved as functional or pseudogenic, an earlier analysis of fewer than 750 of the donors relied on high-throughput TCR beta sequencing. Donor age, sex, ethnicity and CMV serostatus were compiled together with the repertoire data. A later genetic analysis used genome-wide SNP genotypes for about three fifths of the 666 donors, treating that subset as a discovery cohort. All discovery cohort repertoires had been generated using a single sequencing platform. Both class I and class II loci were covered by HLA typing, at four-digit resolution. Typing coverage differed by locus: A, B, C, DRB1 and DQB1 were typed in roughly 629-630 donors, DQA1 in about 500, DPA1 in around 610, and DPB1 in approximately 450. Four or five DR-DQ haplotypes were handled as single units for association and clustering because linkage in the cohort was strong. Among several hundred genotyped donors of the cohort, an average of around 240,000 unique TCR beta nucleotide sequences was sequenced per donor, of which about 18% were non-productive.

The cohort consisted of approximately 690 healthy bone marrow donors. At the time of sampling, all cohort members were nominally healthy, though unrecorded immune exposures were likely present. The donor was CMV seronegative and belonged to the group of 320 or so seronegative cohort members. A peripheral blood sample was provided by each donor, and peripheral blood mononuclear cells were used for TCR beta sequencing. Genomic DNA was extracted from the blood cell samples with the Qiagen DNeasy Blood Extraction Kit. Broader findings and caveats from the paper: In a later analysis, several top co-occurrence clusters were reported to appear linked to parvovirus B19, influenza, CMV and Epstein-Barr virus. Broadly in line with IMGT annotations, most TCR beta V segments showed up in productive rearrangements about 87% or about 30% of the time in an earlier analysis of several hundred of the donors. In vitro tests confirmed that a few of the cytomegalovirus-associated TCR beta chains recognize cytomegalovirus antigens. Most TCR sequences were seen in very few donors, while some public TCRs were found in many individuals. Compared with the approximately 670-donor mean, donors in an Asian-associated ancestry cluster had fewer N-insertions in productive TCRs, according to a later genetic analysis. Immune exposure information for the cohort was limited to CMV serostatus. Specific HLA alleles were associated with over 15,000 TCR beta sequences at a false discovery rate of 0.05 in a later analysis. The presence/absence analyses assumed that sequencing depth was roughly uniform across donors, and that assumption may not be true. The study listed 164 TCR beta chains as associated with cytomegalovirus. Linkage disequilibrium might explain the correlated functional status among segregating V segments, but an unknown experimental factor could not be excluded. When HLA alleles, especially DR and DQ, strongly co-occurred, TCR associations were difficult to assign to individual alleles. A further reported finding was that TCR beta sequences accurately predicted the HLA-A and HLA-B alleles for most subjects in the first cohort. In a later genetic analysis, a missense DCLRE1C variant was associated with V-gene and J-gene trimming of TCR beta chains, and the association was replicated in an independent cohort. In a later analysis, TCR association rates were found to vary across HLA loci, with the most associated TCRs seen for DRB1 alleles and the fewest for HLA-C alleles. A later analysis found that most CMV-associated TCR beta chains appeared HLA-restricted, with HLA associations seemingly driven largely by CMV exposure. The classifier was reported to diagnose cytomegalovirus status with high specificity and sensitivity in both the original and validation cohorts. Compared with equally common non-associated chains, HLA-associated TCR beta chains in a later analysis were more clonally expanded and had lower generation probabilities. A group of highly shared sequence variants was considered likely to be a technical artifact of the sequencing pipeline. Because counts were too low, roughly 16 rarely observed V segments, including chromosome 9 orphons, were left out of the earlier analysis of approximately 500 of the donors. In this cohort, only TCR beta chains were sequenced, and detectable features were limited by the absence of alpha or paired-chain data. Because HLA typing was missing for some donors at each locus, association tests included only the typed subset. The authors suggested that the approach could potentially be generalized to other disease states and immunological phenotypes.

Library method: the immunoSEQ multiplex PCR assay. The multiplex PCR relied on a mix of 60 forward primers for TCR Vbeta segments and 13 reverse primers for TCR Jbeta segments. Amplification of the CDR3 region of rearranged TCR beta genes was performed with a multiplex PCR assay on genomic DNA. The Illumina HiSeq System was used to sequence the amplified TCR beta libraries as 87-base-pair reads. In the original analysis: A later analysis tallied some 79 million unique TCR beta chains across the 650 to 750 repertoires, and approximately 12 million of those chains were shared by two or more donors. Raw reads were error-corrected and collapsed into unique sequences with a nearest-neighbor algorithm that merged closely related sequences to remove PCR and sequencing errors. Alignment of CDR3 sequences to IMGT reference sequences was used to assign V, D and J gene segments. For a sequence to be retained, a match of at least six nucleotides was required to both a V gene segment and a J gene segment. Rearrangements were called productive when the CDR3 lacked stop codons and stayed in frame with V and J; all others were non-productive. Following IMGT convention, CDR3 was defined as the stretch from the second conserved V-encoded cysteine to the conserved J-encoded phenylalanine. Sequences without an unambiguous match to a single V gene segment were excluded from the earlier analysis of a few hundred of the donors. In an earlier analysis of roughly 600 of the donors, a V segment was called functional when productive rearrangements were above 56.7%, and segregating when the standard deviation between donors exceeded 5%. A statistical classification framework was built for diagnosing cytomegalovirus status from the catalog of TCR beta chain sequences. In a later analysis, TCR nucleotide sequences were compared against IMGT/GENE-DB human TR gene sequences so that V and J genes could be assigned. Using the TCRdist pipeline, a later analysis assigned CDR3 sequences along with most-parsimonious VDJ recombination scenarios. In a later analysis, every TCR beta chain was defined by the combination of its CDR3 amino acid sequence and its V-gene family, and reads without a unique V-gene family were dropped. As a way to deal with suspected cross-contamination and a sequencing artifact, a later analysis dropped roughly 620 nucleotide sequences that were highly shared and had low generation probability. In a later analysis, a clonal expansion index was calculated for each public chain from normalized within-repertoire ranks of inferred template counts. In a later analysis, generation probabilities were computed using a VDJ recombination model fitted to out-of-frame rearrangements, and the results were checked against IGoR. In a later analysis, hypergeometric tests were used to score TCR-TCR, TCR-HLA and TCR-CMV co-occurrence, with a repertoire-size bias correction applied to TCR pairs. To estimate false discovery rates, a later analysis permuted the HLA or CMV assignments 20 times. A later analysis grouped co-occurring TCRs with DBSCAN, adding TCRdist sequence similarity when clustering within HLA-allele-positive subsets. Repertoires with fewer than 30,000 or more than 120,000 public chains, plus five repertoires with anomalous nucleotide sharing, were excluded from co-occurrence clustering. This is the immuneACCESS table as TCRdb keeps it, with only in-frame sequences that have V and J called. A part of the clones is gone; compared with another copy, unresolved V genes explain less than half, and the rest is unexplained. V, J and clone size derive from that table, while D and trimming were established from the DNA sequence. This sample is represented by over 150,000 clones; roughly 80% of them were singletons. The top ten clonotypes cover about 4.5% of the sample.

The TCR originated in a man aged 40-49 years in good health and CMV-seronegative. The specimen sequenced was PBMCs.

The CDR3 loop reads CASSFGGVSKETQYF. The bases are TGCGCCAGCAGCTTCGGGGGGGTTTCTAAGGAGACCCAGTACTTC. Here the chain combines TRBV5-1 and TRBJ2-5; 8 bases in the middle match TRBD2. Relative to germline, V is missing 2 bases and J is missing 5 bases, with 8 bases of the junction outside any gene match. From its cysteine to its phenylalanine, the CDR3 spans 15 amino acids. Only CDR3 DNA remains: 45 bases, in frame from the first base. Taken from the germline V gene, the CDR1 and CDR2 loops are SGHRS and YFSETQ.